The following is a TCR beta chain sequence with its context. The antigen is not known. This sample stems from a study of cytomegalovirus exposure and HLA in healthy donors. As for the study in general: Genetic ancestry analysis placed 75% to 85% of the 398 donors that were genotyped in the Caucasian-associated cluster. Regarding the study as a whole: TCR beta V segments were, for the most part, productive about 87% or about 30% of the time in an earlier analysis. Researchers had no immune exposure information except CMV serostatus available.

V lost 3 bases, J lost 5 bases, and 8 bases stayed unmatched. Germline V CDR1 and CDR2: LNHDA, SQIVND (reference sequence). The CDR3 loop spans 15 amino acids. This PCR relied on a set of 60 Vbeta primers and 13 Jbeta primers. Method: immunoSEQ multiplex PCR; TCRdb's copy keeps in-frame clones and lacks some. The sample contains roughly 150,000 clones, around two thirds of which appear only once. This receptor was obtained from a man aged 30-40 years in good health and CMV-seropositive. The sequenced sample consisted of PBMCs. This rearrangement joins TRBV19 to TRBJ1-1, with 8 positions matching TRBD1. The CDR3 DNA reads as TGTGCCAGTAGTATTCAGGGGGCGCGGTTGACTGAAGCTTTCTTT. Protein: CASSIQGARLTEAFF.